This TCR beta chain was identified in a study of OX40 agonist ivuxolimab in advanced cancers. Across the whole study: Patients treated during dose escalation were battling hepatocellular carcinoma, melanoma, renal cell or head and neck cancer. Checkpoint inhibitors had been given previously to roughly 40% of patients.

Sequencing was performed with immunoSEQ multiplex PCR; in TCRdb, only in-frame clones are kept and a portion is missing. The sample holds about 16,000 clones, roughly 90% seen once. This clonotype was obtained from an adult with an advanced solid tumor such as melanoma, head and neck, liver or kidney cancer. The sequencing used CD4+ or CD8+ T cells sorted from blood, collected in a trial of the OX40 agonist ivuxolimab.

CDR3 sequence (DNA): TGTGCCAGCAGCCTCCGTTTAGCGGGAGTTCAGGACGAGCAGTACTTC. This gives the protein CASSLRLAGVQDEQYF. This chain uses TRBV7-9 with TRBJ2-7; 9 nucleotides agree with TRBD2. This CDR3 contains 16 residues. Germline values: CDR1 SEHNR, CDR2 FQNEAQ (reference sequence). J lost 5 bases, V lost 5 bases, and 13 bases had no gene match.